These T cell receptor beta chains were read from a single sample in a study of T cells in Graves' hyperthyroidism and ophthalmopathy. TCRdb re-called the multiplex PCR reads through MiXCR, storing one row per CDR3 protein. Altogether hundreds of thousands of distinct CDR3 sequences are present, approximately 14% being singletons, with the ten largest covering 10% to 13%. Sequencing was performed on blood. The receptors were gathered from a woman aged 18-29 years with Graves' hyperthyroidism. Both conserved end residues are part of each CDR3. A D gene is named only where the DNA matches it firmly. Not every row has a clone size; where given, it reads once, few, many or a size class.

j_call clone_size d_call v_call cdr3_nt cdr3_aa
TRBJ2-7 - - TRBV3-1 TGCGCCAGCAGCCGTTCGACAGCCGGCAACGAGCAGTACTTC CASSRSTAGNEQYF
TRBJ2-1 - - TRBV7-8 TGTGCCAGCGGCTTAGCGTTGCTAGCCTATGAGCAGTTCTTC CASGLALLAYEQFF
TRBJ2-3 few - TRBV30 TGTGCCCGGAGTATAGGAAATACGCAGTATTTT CARSIGNTQYF
TRBJ2-4 - TRBD2 TRBV20-1 TGCAGTGCTTCTAGCGGGAGGGTGGTTAATGACATTCAGTACTTC CSASSGRVVNDIQYF
TRBJ2-7 many - TRBV20-1 TGCAGTGCTAGGGACAGATTCTCCTACGAGCAGTACTTC CSARDRFSYEQYF
TRBJ1-2 few - TRBV5-5 TGTGCCAGCAGCTCGGGACTCCCCTATGGCTACACCTTC CASSSGLPYGYTF
TRBJ2-3 many - TRBV18 TGTGCCAGCTCACCGGTTATGACAGATACGCAGTATTTT CASSPVMTDTQYF
TRBJ1-4 - - TRBV28 TGTGCCAGCAGTTTTACAGGACCCTTTAATGAAAAACTGTTTTTT CASSFTGPFNEKLFF
TRBJ2-7 few TRBD2 TRBV13 TGTGCCAGCAGCTACCGAACCGGGACTAGCGGACACTCCCTGCACGAGCAGTACTTC CASSYRTGTSGHSLHEQYF
TRBJ2-6 few - TRBV6-2/TRBV6-3 TGTGCCAGCAGTGCCGAGCGGAAGCACGGGGCCAACGTCCTGACTTTC CASSAERKHGANVLTF
TRBJ1-4 many - TRBV12-3/TRBV12-4 TGTGCCAGCAGTTTACGAGGCGGAGGGGAAAAACTGTTTTTT CASSLRGGGEKLFF
TRBJ1-6 few - TRBV6-5 TGTGCCAGCAGTTACTCGGTTCAGTATAATTCACCCCTCCACTTT CASSYSVQYNSPLHF
TRBJ1-5 many - TRBV5-1 TGCGCCAGCAGCTTGGGTTGGGATCAGCCCCAGCATTTT CASSLGWDQPQHF
TRBJ2-5 few - TRBV12-3/TRBV12-4 TGTGCCAGCAGTTTAAGGGCGACCCAGTACTTC CASSLRATQYF
TRBJ1-1 many TRBD1 TRBV30 TGTGCCTGGAGTGTAATGACAGGGTCGAACACTGAAGCTTTCTTT CAWSVMTGSNTEAFF
TRBJ2-1 many TRBD2 TRBV7-6 TGTGCCAGCAGCTTAGCGCTAGCGGGAGGATCCTACAATGAGCAGTTCTTC CASSLALAGGSYNEQFF
TRBJ2-7 - TRBD2 TRBV6-2/TRBV6-3 TGTGCCAGCAGTTACAGCACTAGCGGGAGCTCCTACGAGCAGGACTTC CASSYSTSGSSYEQDF
TRBJ2-1 - - TRBV11-3 TGTGCCAGCAGCTTCCGACGATCCTACAATGAGCAGTTCTTC CASSFRRSYNEQFF
TRBJ2-4 - - TRBV12-3/TRBV12-4 TGTGCCAGCAGCCGTGGACTAGCCAAAAACATTCAGTACTTC CASSRGLAKNIQYF
TRBJ1-4 many - TRBV28 TGTGCCAGCAGTCCCGCGGGACATTTGGAGGAAAAACTGTTTTTT CASSPAGHLEEKLFF
TRBJ2-2 - - TRBV7-8 TGTGCCAGCAGCTCCACTATTCGGGAGCTGTTTTTT CASSSTIRELFF
TRBJ2-2 many - TRBV2 TGTGCCAGCAAGGCTAGCGTGTTGAACACCGGGGAGCTGTTTTTT CASKASVLNTGELFF
TRBJ2-1 - TRBD1 TRBV18 TGTGCCAGCTCACCGAAACCGACAGGGGACAATGAGCAGTTCTTC CASSPKPTGDNEQFF
TRBJ1-1 many - TRBV6-1 TGTGCCAGCACTCCCAGACCGAACACTGAAGCTTTCTTT CASTPRPNTEAFF
TRBJ2-5 many - TRBV12-5 TGTGCTAGTGGTTCCGGGGCGGCCCAGGAGACCCAGTACTTC CASGSGAAQETQYF
TRBJ1-5 few - TRBV7-9 TGTGCCAGCAGCTTAGGTGTGGGGGGAGGCAATCAGCCCCAGCATTTT CASSLGVGGGNQPQHF
TRBJ2-7 - - TRBV7-8 TGTGCCAGCAGCTTAGATCAGGTCTACGAGCAGTACTTC CASSLDQVYEQYF
TRBJ2-7 - TRBD1 TRBV29-1 TGCAGCGTTCGGACAGGGGGTTCCTACGAGCAGTACTTC CSVRTGGSYEQYF
TRBJ1-1 once TRBD1 TRBV24-1 TGTGCCACCAGTGATCGGACAGGCAGTGAAGCTTTCTTT CATSDRTGSEAFF
TRBJ2-7 many TRBD1 TRBV28 TGTGCCAGCATCGGGACAGGGGCCTACGAGCAGTACTTC CASIGTGAYEQYF
TRBJ2-1 many TRBD2 TRBV10-3 TGTGCCATCAGTGAGGGAGGGGTAGCGGGACCGAGCAATGAGCAGTTCTTC CAISEGGVAGPSNEQFF
TRBJ1-5 few - TRBV27 TGTGCCAGCAGTTTATCAATGGGATATAGCAATCAGCCCCAGCATTTT CASSLSMGYSNQPQHF
TRBJ2-1 - - TRBV11-3 TGTGCCAGCAGCTCCTACCGCCGACCCGCACCCCCGTACAATGAGCAGTTCTTC CASSSYRRPAPPYNEQFF
TRBJ1-1 - TRBD1 TRBV4-1 TGCGCCAGCAGCCTATATAGGACAGGGCGGGACACTGAAGCTTTCTTT CASSLYRTGRDTEAFF
TRBJ1-5 - TRBD1 TRBV4-1 TGCGCCAGCAGCCAAGAATGGAGGGGGCGATATCAGCCCCAGCATTTT CASSQEWRGRYQPQHF
TRBJ2-2 few - TRBV20-1 TGCAGTGCTAGAGATTCAACTGGACCCGGGGAGCTGTTTTTT CSARDSTGPGELFF
TRBJ1-1 many - TRBV12-3/TRBV12-4 TGTGCCAGCAGTTTCGCTGTAATGAACACTGAAGCTTTCTTT CASSFAVMNTEAFF
TRBJ2-2 few TRBD1 TRBV28 TGTGCCAGCAGTCAAACAGGGGTAGAGCTGTTTTTT CASSQTGVELFF
TRBJ2-5 - - TRBV10-3 TGTGCCATCAGTCCCGGAGACAGCTTCGAGGGGGAGACCCAGTACTTC CAISPGDSFEGETQYF
TRBJ1-1 many TRBD1 TRBV6-1 TGTGCCAGCACCAGACAGGGGGTAGGGCAGACTGAAGCTTTCTTT CASTRQGVGQTEAFF
TRBJ2-7 few - TRBV2 TGTGCCAGCTTCCGACTGGGACCCCCCGAGCAGTACTTC CASFRLGPPEQYF
TRBJ2-7 many - TRBV20-1 TGCAGTGCTCCGGACGCGGGTAGCTCCTACGAGCAGTACTTC CSAPDAGSSYEQYF
TRBJ2-2 many TRBD1 TRBV6-1 TGTGCCAGCAGTCGTCCCGGGACAGGGACCGGGGAGCTGTTTTTT CASSRPGTGTGELFF
TRBJ1-4 few - TRBV19 TGTGCCAGTAGTACGCTACAGGCAACTAATGAAAAACTGTTTTTT CASSTLQATNEKLFF
TRBJ2-1 many TRBD1 TRBV6-1 TGTGCCAGCAGCATGGACAGGGCGGGTAACAATGAGCAGTTCTTC CASSMDRAGNNEQFF
TRBJ1-1 - - TRBV3-1 TGTGCCAGCAGCCCCGAAGCGACAGGTGAAGCTTTCTTT CASSPEATGEAFF
TRBJ2-4 - - TRBV11-1 TGTGCCAGCAGCTCGGGGGCCCGGGTTCCCAAAAACATTCAGTACTTC CASSSGARVPKNIQYF
TRBJ2-7 - - TRBV7-3 TGTGCCAGCAGCTTAACGTCCGCCAACAACGAGCAGTACTTC CASSLTSANNEQYF